The 9 T cell receptor beta chains below all came from one sample that was sequenced in a study of cytomegalovirus exposure and HLA in healthy donors. It was with 60 Vbeta and 13 Jbeta primers that the PCR ran. Data came from immunoSEQ multiplex PCR; TCRdb stores just in-frame clones and leaves some out. This table has some 150,000 clones, approximately 79% appearing once. Specimen: PBMCs. These receptor sequences come from a male donor in good health and CMV-seronegative.

V and J are TRBV11-1 and TRBJ2-1, with 7 bases aligning to TRBD1. This CDR3 is built from 17 residues. Per germline, CDR1 SGHAT and CDR2 FQDESV (reference sequence). V shed 5 bases and J 0 bases; nucleotides not matched to a gene: 10. The DNA of the CDR3 is TGTGCCAGCAGCCCGGACCTCGACAGGGCCTCCTACAATGAGCAGTTCTTC. Translation: CASSPDLDRASYNEQFF. The full variable domain, with the rest looked up from reference TRBV11-1 and TRBJ2-1, is EAEVAQSPRYKITEKSQAVAFWCDPISGHATLYWYRQILGQGPELLVQFQDESVVDDSQLPKDRFSAERLKGVDSTLKIQPAELGDSAMYLCASSPDLDRASYNEQFFGPGTRLTVL.

The chain has TRBV5-1 and TRBJ2-3, with 9 nucleotides matching TRBD1. Germline assignment: CDR1 SGHRS and CDR2 YFSETQ. The CDR3 covers 16 residues. J gave up 4 bases and V 1 base, and 7 bases lay outside the gene matches. The CDR3 sequence: CASSLFGTGQADTQYF. The DNA of the CDR3 is TGCGCCAGCAGCTTGTTCGGGACAGGGCAGGCAGATACGCAGTATTTT.

The chain uses TRBV7-9 and TRBJ1-1; 7 bases are a match to TRBD1. V lost 6 bases to trimming and J lost 0 bases; unmatched junction nucleotides: 7. This CDR3 comprises 15 residues. The germline V gene encodes CDR1 SEHNR and CDR2 FQNEAQ (reference sequence). CDR3 amino acids: CASSYGTGVNTEAFF. The DNA for the CDR3 is TGTGCCAGCAGTTACGGAACAGGGGTGAACACTGAAGCTTTCTTT.

This chain connects TRBV5-4 to TRBJ1-1; D remains unclear. The CDR3 has 15 residues. Deletions cut 1 base from V and 0 bases from J, with 10 bases between. Looked up from germline, CDR1 is SGHNT and CDR2 is YYREEE (reference sequence). CDR3 amino acids: CASSLPGKLNTEAFF. CDR3 nucleotide sequence: TGTGCCAGCAGCTTGCCCGGGAAACTGAACACTGAAGCTTTCTTT.

This chain joins TRBV6-5 and TRBJ1-4, with unresolved D. The germline CDR1 and CDR2 sequences are MNHEY and SVGAGI. The CDR3 sequence is 15 residues long. The V gene lost 6 bases and the J gene lost 3 bases, with 14 bases spanning the gap. CDR3 loop: CASSPTGSANEKLFF. The CDR3 DNA follows: TGTGCCAGCAGCCCCACGGGATCAGCTAATGAAAAACTGTTTTTT.

This clone was found a few times. The same CDR3 also results from other DNA sequences found in this sample. The genes are TRBV11-2 and TRBJ2-4; tentative D call: TRBD2 (6 bases). This CDR3 is 15 amino acids long. The ends were cut back, 3 bases at V and 0 bases at J, with 9 bases in the middle. Germline-derived CDR1 and CDR2 are SGHAT and FQNNGV. The CDR3 reads CASSFSGVAKNIQYF. The CDR3 nucleotides read TGTGCCAGCAGCTTCTCGGGGGTAGCCAAAAACATTCAGTACTTC.

The J gene is TRBJ1-1, the V gene TRBV9; no definite D call. V lost 1 base to trimming and J lost 8 bases, with 12 bases between them. Germline values: CDR1 SGDLS, CDR2 YYNGEE. The CDR3 is 13 residues long. The CDR3 spells CASSVPGRSEAFF. The CDR3 DNA is TGTGCCAGCAGCGTACCTGGGCGCTCCGAAGCTTTCTTT.

The V call is TRBV5-4, the J call TRBJ1-1; TRBD1 might be the D (6 bases). Per germline, CDR1 SGHNT and CDR2 YYREEE (reference sequence). This CDR3 is built from 14 residues. The V end lost 4 bases, the J end lost 4 bases, and 14 bases lay between the germline ends. CDR3 bases: TGTGCCAGCAGCGAACAGGGTATAGGCACTGAAGCTTTCTTT. This codes for CASSEQGIGTEAFF.

This clone was found a few times. The J gene is TRBJ2-1, the V gene TRBV15, with D tentatively TRBD2 (5 bases). V lost 3 bases, J lost 0 bases, and 15 bases lay in between. The CDR3 consists of 17 residues. Germline-derived CDR1 and CDR2 are LNHNV and YYDKDF (reference sequence). This CDR3 is CATSSPEQRSSYNEQFF. The CDR3 nucleotides read TGTGCCACCAGCAGTCCTGAGCAGCGGAGCTCCTACAATGAGCAGTTCTTC. Full variable domain (missing parts from reference TRBV15 and TRBJ2-1): DAMVIQNPRYQVTQFGKPVTLSCSQTLNHNVMYWYQQKSSQAPKLLFHYYDKDFNNEADTPDNFQSRRPNTSFCFLDIRSPGLGDTAMYLCATSSPEQRSSYNEQFFGPGTRLTVL.